These T cell receptor beta chains were read from a single sample in a study of blood T cell repertoires in COVID-19. Assay: immunoSEQ multiplex PCR; the TCRdb copy retains only in-frame clones and omits some. The repertoire holds about 260,000 clones, with 86% as singletons. The source material was peripheral blood. These receptors were collected from a man under 40 with active or convalescent COVID-19. The CDR3 runs from the conserved cysteine through the conserved F or W. A D gene is named only where the DNA matches it firmly. Only part of the rows carry a size: once, few, many, or a class if the clone is expanded.

>.|TRBJ1-2|.|TRBV11-2
TGTGCCAGCAGCTTAGATCGGGTGGGGGCGGAAGGCTACACCTTC
CASSLDRVGAEGYTF
>TRBD1|TRBJ1-2|.|TRBV4-1
TGCGCCAGCAGCCAAGTGGGCAGGGGGTATGGCTACACCTTC
CASSQVGRGYGYTF
>TRBD2|TRBJ2-7|.|TRBV28
TGTGCCAGCAGTTTCCCAGCCCGCGGGGGGGGCTACGAGCAGTACTTC
CASSFPARGGGYEQYF
>.|TRBJ1-2|.|TRBV6-5
TGTGCCAGCAGTTACTCGTCCGGGTCTGGCTACACCTTC
CASSYSSGSGYTF
>TRBD1|TRBJ1-1|few|TRBV3-1/TRBV3-2
TGTGCCAGCAGCCCCCCGGGACAGCAAGCTTTCTTT
CASSPPGQQAFF
>TRBD1|TRBJ2-1|.|TRBV11-2
TGTGCCAGCAGCTTAGTGGCAGGGGGATTCTATGAGCAGTTCTTC
CASSLVAGGFYEQFF
>TRBD1|TRBJ2-7|.|TRBV10-2
TGCGCCAGCCGACAGGGGGGCTACGAGCAGTACTTC
CASRQGGYEQYF
>.|TRBJ1-1|.|TRBV19
TGTGCCAGTAGTACAAGGGGGATCCTACCGAACACTGAAGCTTTCTTT
CASSTRGILPNTEAFF
>.|TRBJ1-2|.|TRBV9
TGTGCCAGCAGCACCTCAACGGGGGGTTGGGGGAGTCGTGGCTATGGCTACACCTTC
CASSTSTGGWGSRGYGYTF
>TRBD1|TRBJ1-2|.|TRBV5-1
TGCGCCAGCAGCTGGGGGACAGGGGAGGCGGTTGGCTACACCTTC
CASSWGTGEAVGYTF
>.|TRBJ2-7|.|TRBV19
TGTGCCAGTAGTATGACAGACATTGCCTACGAGCAGTACTTC
CASSMTDIAYEQYF
>.|TRBJ1-1|.|TRBV30
TGTGCCTGGAGTGCGGGACTTCAATTCAACACTGAAGCTTTCTTT
CAWSAGLQFNTEAFF
>TRBD2|TRBJ2-3|.|TRBV4-1
TGCGCCAGCAGCCAAGATATAGCGGGGGCCGTCGCGGATACGCAGTATTTT
CASSQDIAGAVADTQYF
>.|TRBJ2-2|.|TRBV7-2
TGTGCCAGCAGCCAAGACTCCGGGGAGCTGTTTTTT
CASSQDSGELFF
>.|TRBJ1-6|.|TRBV27
TGTGCATCCCGCCTGCCGGGGAATTCACCCCTCCACTTT
CASRLPGNSPLHF
>TRBD2|TRBJ2-7|.|TRBV6-5
TGTGCCAGCAGTTACGGCGGGGGGAACTCCTACGAGCAGTACTTC
CASSYGGGNSYEQYF
>TRBD1|TRBJ2-3|.|TRBV9
TGTGCCAGCAGCGTGACAGGGGGCGATCCGAATACGCAGTATTTT
CASSVTGGDPNTQYF
>.|TRBJ1-1|few|TRBV5-8
TGTGCCAGCAGCTTGGCTCCGAGGAACACTGAAGCTTTCTTT
CASSLAPRNTEAFF
>TRBD1|TRBJ1-2|.|TRBV7-2
TGTGCCAGCAGCTCAGGGGGTTGGGACAGGGGAAACTATGGCTACACCTTC
CASSSGGWDRGNYGYTF
>TRBD1|TRBJ1-2|.|TRBV4-2
TGTGCCAGCAGCCAAACCAGACAGGGTTACTATGGCTACACCTTC
CASSQTRQGYYGYTF
>.|TRBJ2-1|.|TRBV6-4
TGTGCCAGCAGTGACCAACCCGGACAGTACAATGAGCAGTTCTTC
CASSDQPGQYNEQFF
>.|TRBJ1-3|once|TRBV5-1
TGCGCCAGCAGCCAGACAGTCTCTGGAAACACCATATATTTT
CASSQTVSGNTIYF
>TRBD1|TRBJ1-2|.|TRBV5-1
TGCGCCAGCAGCTTGTCAGACAGGGAGGATGGCTACACCTTC
CASSLSDREDGYTF
>TRBD2|TRBJ2-5|.|TRBV7-2
TGTGCCAGCAGCTTAAGCGGGGGGCCAGAGACCCAGTACTTC
CASSLSGGPETQYF
>.|TRBJ2-7|few|TRBV27
TGTGCCAGCAGTTTCTACCCCCCGAGCTCCTACGAGCAGTACTTC
CASSFYPPSSYEQYF
>TRBD1|TRBJ2-1|.|TRBV4-1
TGCGCCAGCAGCCACAGGGGACAGTACAATGAGCAGTTCTTC
CASSHRGQYNEQFF
>.|TRBJ1-4|.|TRBV18
TGTGCCAGCTCACCGGGACAAGATAATGAAAAACTGTTTTTT
CASSPGQDNEKLFF
>.|TRBJ2-5|few|TRBV19
TGTGCCAGTAGTGCGAGAATTGTGGAGACCCAGTACTTC
CASSARIVETQYF
>.|TRBJ2-1|.|TRBV5-4
TGTGCCAGCAGCCCCCCTTTTTCAGATATCCCTTCCGATGAGCAGTTCTTC
CASSPPFSDIPSDEQFF
>.|TRBJ2-1|.|TRBV2
TGTGCCAGCAGTACGACTGGAGAGGTCTACAATGAGCAGTTCTTC
CASSTTGEVYNEQFF
>.|TRBJ1-4|.|TRBV7-2
TGTGCCAGCAGCTTATCCAACGGGGAAAAACTGTTTTTT
CASSLSNGEKLFF
>TRBD1|TRBJ2-3|.|TRBV11-2
TGTGCCAGCAGCTTAGGGACAGGGCTGTGGAGCACAGATACGCAGTATTTT
CASSLGTGLWSTDTQYF
>TRBD2|TRBJ2-7|once|TRBV4-2
TGTGCCAGCAGCCTGCTAGCGGGGGCCCCCGGCGAGCAGTACTTC
CASSLLAGAPGEQYF
>.|TRBJ1-2|.|TRBV21-1
TGTGCCAGCAGCCCTGAGGCCCGACCCCGAGACGGCTACACCTTC
CASSPEARPRDGYTF
>.|TRBJ1-1|once|TRBV29-1
TGCAGCGTTGTGACAATCTTCAACACTGAAGCTTTCTTT
CSVVTIFNTEAFF
>TRBD1|TRBJ1-5|once|TRBV5-6
TGTGCCAGCAGCTACAAGACAGGGGCGCATAGCAATCAGCCCCAGCATTTT
CASSYKTGAHSNQPQHF
>TRBD2|TRBJ2-1|few|TRBV9
TGTGCCAGCAGCGTACGAGTCGGTGCGGGGGGCCACAATGAGCAGTTCTTC
CASSVRVGAGGHNEQFF
>TRBD1|TRBJ1-1|.|TRBV5-1
TGCGCCAGCAGCGGGGACAGTTGGAACACTGAAGCTTTCTTT
CASSGDSWNTEAFF
>.|TRBJ1-2|.|TRBV27
TGTGCCAGCACCGCTACCAGTGGGGGCCACTATGGCTACACCTTC
CASTATSGGHYGYTF
>TRBD1|TRBJ2-5|few|TRBV6-5
TGTGCCAGCAGTTACTCAGGGACAGGGGGCTCGGAGACCCAGTACTTC
CASSYSGTGGSETQYF
>TRBD1|TRBJ1-2|.|TRBV4-3
TGCGCCAGCAGCTCCACAGGGGCTTTAGGCTACACCTTC
CASSSTGALGYTF
>TRBD2|TRBJ2-7|.|TRBV5-1
TGCGCCAGCAGCTTGGCCGGAATAGCGGGTGTGGAGTACGAGCAGTACTTC
CASSLAGIAGVEYEQYF
>TRBD1|TRBJ2-1|.|TRBV5-1
TGCGCCAGCAGCTTTCACAGGGGGCGAGTTGGGAGCTCCTACAATGAGCAGTTCTTC
CASSFHRGRVGSSYNEQFF
>TRBD2|TRBJ2-7|.|TRBV5-5
TGTGCCAGCAGCTTGGCTGCGGGGGAATACGAGCAGTACTTC
CASSLAAGEYEQYF
>.|TRBJ1-2|many|TRBV5-1
TGCGCCAGCAGCCCTTCCGGATCAGGAAACTATGGCTACACCTTC
CASSPSGSGNYGYTF
>.|TRBJ1-1|.|TRBV29-1
TGCAGCGTTGGCGGGGTACTTGACACTGAAGCTTTCTTT
CSVGGVLDTEAFF
>.|TRBJ1-6|.|TRBV15
TGTGCCACCAGCACAGAGATTAGCTCCTATAATTCACCCCTCCACTTT
CATSTEISSYNSPLHF
>TRBD1|TRBJ1-3|.|TRBV5-4
TGTGCCAGCAGCTCCCCGGGACAGGGAGCCAGTTTCTCTGGAAACACCATATATTTT
CASSSPGQGASFSGNTIYF
>.|TRBJ2-1|.|TRBV11-2
TGTGCCAGCAGCTCCGGGGTGCTCTCCTACAATGAGCAGTTCTTC
CASSSGVLSYNEQFF
>.|TRBJ1-5|.|TRBV4-1
TGCGCCAGCAGCCAAGATGGTTGGGGGGATCAGCCCCAGCATTTT
CASSQDGWGDQPQHF
>TRBD1|TRBJ1-5|.|TRBV29-1
TGCAGCGTGGAGGGACAGGGGGGACAGCCCCAGCATTTT
CSVEGQGGQPQHF
>.|TRBJ1-2|.|TRBV6-5
TGTGCCAGCAGTTACCGGGATAACTATGGCTACACCTTC
CASSYRDNYGYTF
>TRBD2|TRBJ2-1|once|TRBV10-1
TGCGCCTTTAGGGAGGGCGGAGAGTACAATGAGCAGTTCTTC
CAFREGGEYNEQFF